One sample yielded the 10 T cell receptor beta chains listed below, sequenced in a study of T-cell memory formation after mild COVID-19. TCRdb reprocessed the 5' RACE reads with MiXCR, giving one entry per CDR3 protein. The sample lists under 300,000 distinct CDR3 sequences, 15% to 20% occurring once. The sequencing input was PBMCs or a T cell subset sorted from them (not recorded which). These receptors originate from a man between 18 and 35 years old who had mild COVID-19 (a few samples of this study predate the infection). Cell type and time point are not known.

This clonotype appeared a few times. The chain has TRBV25-1 and TRBJ1-1; 7 bases fit TRBD1. V was pared by 1 base and J by 1 base, with 6 bases of the junction left unmatched. The CDR3 runs to 16 residues. CDR1 MGHDK and CDR2 SYGVNS come from the germline V gene. CDR3 amino acids: CASSESGRQGNTEAFF. The CDR3 DNA reads TGTGCCAGCAGTGAATCCGGTCGACAGGGGAACACTGAAGCTTTCTTT.

This clonotype was seen a handful of times. V is TRBV7-2 and J is TRBJ1-6; 9 positions agree with TRBD1. The CDR3 is 15 residues long. After removal of 6 bases from V and 9 bases from J, the junction contained 9 bases not matched to a gene. CDR1 is SGHTA and CDR2 is FQGNSA in the germline V gene. The CDR3 sequence is CASRGTGTGSSPLHF. CDR3 DNA sequence: TGTGCCAGCAGGGGTACCGGGACAGGGAGTTCACCCCTCCACTTT.

This clonotype was observed a few times. The J gene is TRBJ2-3, the V gene TRBV25-1, with D possibly matching TRBD2 (5 bases). Germline CDR1 is MGHDK and CDR2 is SYGVNS. The V end was cut by 5 bases, the J end by 0 bases, with 12 bases between. The CDR3 has 15 amino acids. This CDR3 reads CASSTRRRSTDTQYF. The CDR3, as DNA: TGTGCCAGCAGTACTCGAAGGAGGAGCACAGATACGCAGTATTTT.

This clonotype has a handful of counts. The chain joins TRBV29-1 to TRBJ1-4; the D is unclear. The CDR3 covers 13 residues. Trimming shortened V by 5 bases and J by 0 bases, and 7 bases separated the two germline ends. Per germline, CDR1 SQVTM and CDR2 ANQGSEA. The CDR3 reads CSVIKTTNEKLFF. The DNA for the CDR3 is TGCAGCGTTATCAAGACAACTAATGAAAAACTGTTTTTT.

The rearrangement links TRBV7-7 to TRBJ1-1; D remains ambiguous. Germline V gives CDR1 SSHAT, CDR2 FNYEAQ (reference sequence). The CDR3 totals 13 residues. Trimming cost V 1 base and J 0 bases, with 3 bases left between them. The CDR3 protein is CASSLDMNTEAFF. As DNA, the CDR3 is TGTGCCAGCAGCTTAGACATGAACACTGAAGCTTTCTTT.

The chain carries TRBV12-3 or TRBV12-4 and TRBJ1-6; D is uncertain. V gave up 5 bases and J gave up 5 bases, with 10 bases separating them. The CDR3 consists of 14 residues. The CDR3 reads CASSRTRDNSPLHF. In nucleotides, the CDR3 is TGTGCCAGCAGTCGGACTAGGGATAATTCACCCCTCCACTTT.

The gene calls are TRBV7-9 and TRBJ1-1; tentatively, D is TRBD1 (5 bases). Trimming took off 1 base at V and 4 bases at J, with 16 bases between the two ends. Germline CDR1 is SEHNR and CDR2 is FQNEAQ (reference sequence). The length of the CDR3 is 16 residues. The CDR3, as DNA: TGTGCCAGCAGCTTAGTCTTTGGGGCGAGGAGCACTGAAGCTTTCTTT. It is translated as CASSLVFGARSTEAFF. The variable domain in full, with the rest retrieved from reference TRBV7-9 and TRBJ1-1, is DTGVSQNPRHKITKRGQNVTFRCDPISEHNRLYWYRQTLGQGPEFLTYFQNEAQLEKSRLLSDRFSAERPKGSFSTLEIQRTEQGDSAMYLCASSLVFGARSTEAFFGQGTRLTVV.

This clonotype turned up a few times. The gene calls are TRBV4-1 and TRBJ1-3; D unresolved. V gave up 4 bases and J gave up 0 bases, with 10 bases separating them. This CDR3 spans 15 amino acids. The V gene's germline CDR1 is MGHRA and CDR2 YSYEKL. CDR3 residues: CASSRGGLSGNTIYF. DNA for the CDR3: TGCGCCAGCAGCCGCGGAGGCCTCTCTGGAAACACCATATATTTT.

This clonotype was detected a few times. The V and J genes are TRBV12-3 or TRBV12-4 and TRBJ2-1; 8 bases line up with TRBD2. With V trimmed by 5 bases and J by 5 bases, 8 bases remained unmatched. The CDR3 totals 15 residues. The chain's CDR3 is CASSPQRGLHNEQFF. As DNA, the CDR3 is TGTGCCAGCAGTCCCCAGCGGGGGCTCCACAATGAGCAGTTCTTC.

V gene TRBV5-1 combines with J gene TRBJ2-4, with 12 bases aligning to TRBD2. Germline V gene lookup returns CDR1 SGHRS and CDR2 YFSETQ. This CDR3 has 18 residues. After removal of 0 bases from V and 0 bases from J, the junction contained 4 bases not matched to a gene. The CDR3 loop is CASSLGTSGTLAKNIQYF. The DNA of the CDR3 is TGCGCCAGCAGCTTGGGGACTAGCGGGACTCTAGCCAAAAACATTCAGTACTTC.